The 25 T cell receptor beta chains below all came from one sample that was sequenced in a study of cytomegalovirus exposure and HLA in healthy donors. 13 Jbeta primers and 60 Vbeta primers were used for the PCR. Here immunoSEQ multiplex PCR was the method, and the copy in TCRdb shows in-frame clones only, minus some. Of roughly 90,000 clones listed, 60% to 85% are singletons. The specimen was PBMCs. The receptors stem from a woman aged 40 to 50 in good health and CMV-seropositive.

V usage is TRBV6-6 and J usage is TRBJ2-5, with 8 bases aligning to TRBD2. Germline V gene data show CDR1 as MNHNY and CDR2 as SVGAGI (reference sequence). This CDR3 spans 12 amino acids. Trimming at V came to 5 bases and at J to 10 bases, leaving 6 bases not matched to a gene. The DNA of the CDR3 is TGTGCCAGCAGTACCACCGGGACTAGCCAGTACTTC. Translating it yields CASSTTGTSQYF.

The chain uses TRBV27 and TRBJ2-3, with 9 bases fitting TRBD1. Germline CDR1 and CDR2: MNHEY and SMNVEV (reference sequence). Losses at the gene ends were 5 bases for V and 2 bases for J; bases not matched to a gene: 5. The CDR3 sequence is 15 residues long. The CDR3 region has the DNA TGTGCCAGCAGTCCCGGACAGGGGTACACAGATACGCAGTATTTT. Translation: CASSPGQGYTDTQYF.

This clone was seen a few times. This chain uses TRBV15 with TRBJ2-1; D perhaps matches TRBD2 (5 bases). The germline V gene encodes CDR1 LNHNV and CDR2 YYDKDF (reference sequence). This CDR3 contains 16 residues. V was shortened by 1 base and J by 7 bases, with 17 bases between the two germline ends. The CDR3 loop is CATSRVGSGELNEQFF. CDR3 bases: TGTGCCACCAGCAGAGTGGGGAGCGGAGAGTTGAATGAGCAGTTCTTC.

This clone appeared a few times. The genes are TRBV6-6 and TRBJ2-7; the match to TRBD1 covers 9 bases. The CDR3 is made up of 15 amino acids. With V trimmed by 5 bases and J by 1 base, 6 bases remained unmatched. Per germline, CDR1 MNHNY and CDR2 SVGAGI (reference sequence). CDR3 DNA sequence: TGTGCCAGCAGTCGGACAGGGGAGGGGTCCTACGAGCAGTACTTC. Encoded protein: CASSRTGEGSYEQYF.

V usage is TRBV18 and J usage is TRBJ1-1, with a weak D call TRBD1 (5 bases). The germline V and J ends were trimmed by 3 bases and 2 bases, with 16 bases remaining between them. The germline V gene encodes CDR1 KGHSH and CDR2 LQKENI. The CDR3 is 16 amino acids. The CDR3 coding sequence is TGTGCCAGCTCACCCCTTGGGGCGGGATCAAACACTGAAGCTTTCTTT. Translated, it gives CASSPLGAGSNTEAFF.

This sequence joins TRBV4-1 and TRBJ2-7, with TRBD2 matching 12 bases. This CDR3 is built from 20 residues. Per germline, CDR1 MGHRA and CDR2 YSYEKL. Trimming cost V 0 bases and J 4 bases; bases outside gene matches: 16. CDR3 sequence (DNA): TGCGCCAGCAGCCAAGATCTGACTAGCGGGAGAGTGGGCCTAACTTACGAGCAGTACTTC. Protein product: CASSQDLTSGRVGLTYEQYF.

J is TRBJ2-2 and V is TRBV28; 9 bases agree with TRBD1. The CDR3 is 14 amino acids. V shed 4 bases, J shed 5 bases, and the junction held 2 bases outside the gene matches. Germline-derived CDR1 and CDR2 are MDHEN and SYDVKM. The CDR3 region is CASSSGQGTGELFF. CDR3 DNA: TGTGCCAGCAGTTCTGGACAGGGGACCGGGGAGCTGTTTTTT.

This chain uses TRBV29-1 with TRBJ2-7; possibly TRBD1 for D (6 bases). This CDR3 region has 12 residues. Trimming removed 8 bases at V and 2 bases at J, with 13 bases between. Germline V gene sequence: CDR1 SQVTM, CDR2 ANQGSEA. The CDR3 loop is CSIWTAPYEQYF. The CDR3 DNA follows: TGCAGCATCTGGACAGCCCCCTACGAGCAGTACTTC.

In its sample, this clone was seen once. The chain employs TRBV5-1 and TRBJ2-3, with D maybe TRBD2 (5 bases). Trimming pared 4 bases from V and 0 bases from J, leaving 9 bases between. Germline V gives CDR1 SGHRS, CDR2 YFSETQ. CDR3 length equals 14 residues. CDR3 in DNA: TGCGCCAGCAGCCCTCGGACTAGCACAGATACGCAGTATTTT. Protein product: CASSPRTSTDTQYF.

The chain uses TRBV18 and TRBJ2-5; D possibly corresponds to TRBD1 (5 bases). CDR1 KGHSH and CDR2 LQKENI come from the germline V gene. Trimming stripped 4 bases from V and 5 bases from J, with 17 bases between. CDR3 length: 15 residues. CDR3 DNA sequence: TGTGCCAGCTCACAAGAACAGGTGATTGGTGAGACCCAGTACTTC. It encodes CASSQEQVIGETQYF.

The CDR3 nucleotides are TGTGCTAGTGGTTTGGCGACAGGGGGCTTGGGCACTGAAGCTTTCTTT. Its protein product is CASGLATGGLGTEAFF. This chain uses TRBV12-5 with TRBJ1-1, with 10 bases fitting TRBD1. The CDR3 is 16 amino acids. The ends lost 1 base at V and 4 bases at J; junction bases unmatched: 6. Germline V gene lookup returns CDR1 LGHNT and CDR2 FRNRAP.

The CDR3 DNA sequence: TGTGCCAGCAGCAGCGTTGGGGGAGGCCAGTACGAGCAGTACTTC. Translating it yields CASSSVGGGQYEQYF. This rearrangement joins TRBV21-1 to TRBJ2-7; the table calls TRBD2, which could not be checked here. TRBV21-1 constitutes a pseudogene. The CDR3 length is 15 residues.

V gene TRBV28 combines with J gene TRBJ2-5, with D perhaps TRBD1 (5 bases). The CDR3 runs 16 residues. V was shortened by 1 base and J by 7 bases, with 19 bases between the two germline ends. Per germline, CDR1 MDHEN and CDR2 SYDVKM. CDR3 protein: CASSLLVQAPSGTQYF. The CDR3 nucleotides are TGTGCCAGCAGTTTATTAGTACAGGCGCCATCCGGGACCCAGTACTTC.

The rearrangement joins TRBV27 to TRBJ2-3; TRBD1 matches 10 bases. The ends lost 6 bases at V and 3 bases at J; junction bases unmatched: 3. Germline loops: CDR1 MNHEY, CDR2 SMNVEV (reference sequence). This CDR3 is 14 amino acids long. CDR3 residues: CASRRQGATDTQYF. As DNA, the CDR3 is TGTGCCAGCAGACGACAGGGGGCTACAGATACGCAGTATTTT.

The V call is TRBV9, the J call TRBJ2-7; D is perhaps TRBD1 (6 bases). The CDR3 runs 16 residues. V dropped 1 base and J dropped 0 bases, with 14 bases sitting between them. Germline CDR1 and CDR2: SGDLS and YYNGEE. CDR3: CASSVSSKGDSYEQYF. CDR3 DNA: TGTGCCAGCAGCGTATCGTCCAAGGGGGACTCCTACGAGCAGTACTTC.

This chain joins TRBV20-1 and TRBJ2-7, with TRBD2 matching 13 bases. The CDR3 has 11 residues. Germline CDR1 and CDR2: DFQATT and SNEGSKA (reference sequence). The J segment lost 11 bases and the V segment lost 5 bases, leaving 3 bases of the junction unmatched. Here the CDR3 DNA reads TGCAGTGCTTTTGGACTAGCGGGAGAGTACTTC. Protein product: CSAFGLAGEYF.

The rearrangement joins TRBV6-5 to TRBJ2-3, with 8 bases lining up with TRBD2. The V gene end was trimmed by 6 bases and the J gene end by 4 bases; junction bases not matched to a gene: 3. The CDR3 has 13 residues. CDR1 is MNHEY and CDR2 is SVGAGI in the germline V gene. CDR3 nucleotides: TGTGCCAGCAGGAGGCGGGAGGCAGATACGCAGTATTTT. Encoded protein: CASRRREADTQYF.

This chain connects TRBV5-1 to TRBJ1-4; 10 bases line up with TRBD1. Germline values: CDR1 SGHRS, CDR2 YFSETQ. The trim removed 4 bases at V and 0 bases at J, leaving 3 bases unmatched. The CDR3 spans 16 residues. The CDR3 sequence is CASSAGQGATNEKLFF. The CDR3 DNA reads TGCGCCAGCAGCGCTGGACAGGGGGCAACTAATGAAAAACTGTTTTTT.

The rearrangement links TRBV19 to TRBJ2-7, with 12 bases lining up with TRBD2. The CDR3 is made up of 15 amino acids. The J segment lost 4 bases and the V segment lost 10 bases, leaving 11 bases of the junction unmatched. Germline V gene data show CDR1 as LNHDA and CDR2 as SQIVND (reference sequence). In DNA form, the CDR3 reads TGTGCCACCACGAAGAAGGGGACTAGCGGGTACGAGCAGTACTTC. Translating it yields CATTKKGTSGYEQYF.

This chain connects TRBV28 to TRBJ1-1; D is perhaps TRBD1 (6 bases). This CDR3 is 15 amino acids long. Germline V gives CDR1 MDHEN, CDR2 SYDVKM. The ends were cut back, 10 bases at V and 1 base at J, with 19 bases in the middle. The CDR3 sequence is CATLGRGWKNTEAFF. CDR3 in DNA: TGTGCCACCCTTGGCAGGGGCTGGAAGAACACTGAAGCTTTCTTT.

The gene calls are TRBV27 and TRBJ1-1; 8 nucleotides match TRBD1. Per germline, CDR1 MNHEY and CDR2 SMNVEV (reference sequence). This CDR3 is 15 amino acids long. Trimming took 2 bases from V and 6 from J; bases not matched to a gene: 8. The CDR3 sequence: CASSLNQGAGSEAFF. For the CDR3, the DNA is TGTGCCAGCAGTTTAAACCAGGGGGCAGGTTCTGAAGCTTTCTTT.

The genes are TRBV4-3 and TRBJ2-3; D possibly corresponds to TRBD2 (7 bases). The germline V and J ends were trimmed by 6 bases and 5 bases, with 18 bases remaining between them. The germline CDR1 and CDR2 sequences are LGHNA and YSLEER. There are 15 residues in the CDR3. The DNA of the CDR3 is TGCGCCAGCAGACCAGAGAGGGGGGGAGTAGATACGCAGTATTTT. Its translation: CASRPERGGVDTQYF.

This sequence joins TRBV4-3 and TRBJ2-7, with 11 nucleotides matching TRBD2. The germline V gene encodes CDR1 LGHNA and CDR2 YSLEER. Trimming took 0 bases from V and 2 from J; bases not matched to a gene: 9. The length of the CDR3 is 18 residues. The CDR3 region is CASSQDLVAGGPTYEQYF. CDR3 DNA: TGCGCCAGCAGCCAAGATCTGGTAGCGGGAGGGCCAACCTACGAGCAGTACTTC.

Written as DNA, the CDR3 is TGTGCCAGCAGTCGCCAGGGTTACGAGCAGTACTTC. Translated, it gives CASSRQGYEQYF. V usage is TRBV2 and J usage is TRBJ2-5; D is possibly TRBD1 (5 bases). The end of the DNA fits TRBJ2-7 better, so the J call may be wrong. Germline V gene sequence: CDR1 SNHLY, CDR2 FYNNEI. The CDR3 runs to 12 residues.

This chain joins TRBV5-1 and TRBJ2-7, with 9 nucleotides matching TRBD1. Trimming removed 5 bases from V and 5 bases from J; junction bases left unmatched: 8. Looked up from germline, CDR1 is SGHRS and CDR2 is YFSETQ. The CDR3 is 14 amino acids. The CDR3 DNA sequence: TGCGCCAGCAGACAGGGACAGGGAGAAGACGAGCAGTACTTC. Its protein product is CASRQGQGEDEQYF.